This T cell receptor beta chain was retrieved from a study of shared clonotypes between healthy human individuals. Each subset's genomic DNA was split evenly across several immunoSEQ plates. The assay was immunoSEQ multiplex PCR, and TCRdb's table has in-frame clones only and misses some. The table lists under 750,000 clones, roughly 72% of them singletons. Looked up from germline, CDR1 is MNHEY and CDR2 is SMNVEV (reference sequence). V was clipped by 4 bases and J by 15 bases, with 16 bases between them. CDR3 length: 12 residues. General study points: Generally, naive subsets (rather than memory subsets) showed larger estimated richness.

A word on this clone: No antigen is known for it.

This rearrangement joins TRBV27 to TRBJ2-1, with no clear D. The clonotype was recovered from a young woman in good health. The specimen was memory CD4+ T cells sorted from blood. The subset denotes: CD45RA-negative fraction. In nucleotides, the CDR3 is TGTGCCAGCAGTTCCCCTCTGAAGGCCAGGTTCTTC. This translates into CASSSPLKARFF.